The clone carrying this T cell receptor (beta chain) was seen more than once but under ten times. Its antigen is currently unknown. The data derive from a study of human T cells and chemical hapten exposure. Noted time point: patch test 2, 6 weeks after DPC sensitization. Treatment: therapeutic diphenylcyclopropenone sensitization with weekly scalp DPC. TCRdb recomputed calls from the RACE reads with MiXCR, one row per CDR3 protein. This table has over 100,000 distinct CDR3 sequences, approximately 8.8% appearing once. Findings and limits, study-wide: Patch test score showed a positive correlation with PT1 expanded TCR counts.

Trimming took off 6 bases at V and 6 bases at J, with 14 bases between the two ends. The CDR3 length is 13 residues. From germline, CDR1 is DFQATT and CDR2 SNEGSKA (reference sequence). The clonotype comes from a woman between 40 and 55 years old with alopecia areata. Some clones in this sample may be carry-over from other donors' samples. The sequenced sample was whole blood, obtained in connection with sensitization to the hapten diphenylcyclopropenone (DPC). This rearrangement joins TRBV20-1 to TRBJ2-2; possibly TRBD2 for D (6 bases). CDR3 sequence (DNA): TGCAGTGCAAAGCCGGGGGTGGCCGGGGAGCTGTTTTTT. Amino acid sequence: CSAKPGVAGELFF.